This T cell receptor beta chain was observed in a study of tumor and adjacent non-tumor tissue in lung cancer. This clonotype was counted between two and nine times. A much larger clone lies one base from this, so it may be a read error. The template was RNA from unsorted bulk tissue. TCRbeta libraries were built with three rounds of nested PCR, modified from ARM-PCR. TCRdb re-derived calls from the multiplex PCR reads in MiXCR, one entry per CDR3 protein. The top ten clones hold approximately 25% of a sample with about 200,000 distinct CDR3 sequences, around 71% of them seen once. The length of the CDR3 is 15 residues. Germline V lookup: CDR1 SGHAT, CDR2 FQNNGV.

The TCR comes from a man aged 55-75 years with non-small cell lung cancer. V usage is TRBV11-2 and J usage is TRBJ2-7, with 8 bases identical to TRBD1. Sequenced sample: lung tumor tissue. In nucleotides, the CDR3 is TGTACCAGCAGCTTAGGTTCAGGGGGCGGGCACGAGCAGTACTTC. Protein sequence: CTSSLGSGGGHEQYF.